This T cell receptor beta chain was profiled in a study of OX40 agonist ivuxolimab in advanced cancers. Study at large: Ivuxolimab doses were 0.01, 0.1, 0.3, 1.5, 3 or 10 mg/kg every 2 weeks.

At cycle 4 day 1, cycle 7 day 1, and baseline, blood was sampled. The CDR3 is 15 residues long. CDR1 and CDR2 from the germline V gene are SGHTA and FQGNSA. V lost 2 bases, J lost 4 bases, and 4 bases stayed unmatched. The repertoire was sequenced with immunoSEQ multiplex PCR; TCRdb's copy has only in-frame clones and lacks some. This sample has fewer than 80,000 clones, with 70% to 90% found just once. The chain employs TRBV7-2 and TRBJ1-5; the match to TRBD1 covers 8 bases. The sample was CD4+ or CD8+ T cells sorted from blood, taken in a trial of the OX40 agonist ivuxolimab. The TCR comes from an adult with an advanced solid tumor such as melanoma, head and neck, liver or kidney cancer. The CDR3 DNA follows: TGTGCCAGCAGCTTACAGGGGGCGCCTAATCAGCCCCAGCATTTT. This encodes CASSLQGAPNQPQHF.